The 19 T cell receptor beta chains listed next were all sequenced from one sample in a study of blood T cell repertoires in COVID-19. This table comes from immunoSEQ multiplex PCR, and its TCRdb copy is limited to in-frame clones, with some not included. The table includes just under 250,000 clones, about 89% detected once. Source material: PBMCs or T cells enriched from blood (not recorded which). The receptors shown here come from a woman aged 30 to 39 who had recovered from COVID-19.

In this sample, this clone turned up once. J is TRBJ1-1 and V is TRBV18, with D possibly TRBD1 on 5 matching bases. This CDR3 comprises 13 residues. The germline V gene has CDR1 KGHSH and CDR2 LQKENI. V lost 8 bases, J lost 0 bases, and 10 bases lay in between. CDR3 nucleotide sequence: TGTGCCAGCCACCTAGGGGTGAACACTGAAGCTTTCTTT. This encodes CASHLGVNTEAFF. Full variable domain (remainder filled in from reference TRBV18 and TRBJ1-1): NAGVMQNPRHLVRRRGQEARLRCSPMKGHSHVYWYRQLPEEGLKFMVYLQKENIIDESGMPKERFSAEFPKEGPSILRIQQVVRGDSAAYFCASHLGVNTEAFFGQGTRLTVV.

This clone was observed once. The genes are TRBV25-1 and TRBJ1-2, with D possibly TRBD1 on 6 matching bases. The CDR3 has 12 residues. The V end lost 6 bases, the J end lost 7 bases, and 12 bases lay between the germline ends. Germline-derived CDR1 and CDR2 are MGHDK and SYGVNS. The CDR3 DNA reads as TGTGCCAGCAGGGACAGCGTGCGTGGCTACACCTTC. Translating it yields CASRDSVRGYTF.

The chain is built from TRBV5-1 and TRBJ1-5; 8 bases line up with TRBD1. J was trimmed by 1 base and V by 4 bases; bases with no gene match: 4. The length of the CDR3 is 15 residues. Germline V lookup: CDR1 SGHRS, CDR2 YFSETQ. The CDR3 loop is CASSQGAGSNQPQHF. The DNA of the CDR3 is TGCGCCAGCAGCCAGGGGGCGGGAAGCAATCAGCCCCAGCATTTT.

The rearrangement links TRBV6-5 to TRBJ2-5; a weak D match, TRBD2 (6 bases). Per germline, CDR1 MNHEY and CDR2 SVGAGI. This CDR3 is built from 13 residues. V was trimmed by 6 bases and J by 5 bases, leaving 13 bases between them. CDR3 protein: CASSRGLGETQYF. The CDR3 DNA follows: TGTGCCAGCAGCCGGGGGTTGGGGGAGACCCAGTACTTC.

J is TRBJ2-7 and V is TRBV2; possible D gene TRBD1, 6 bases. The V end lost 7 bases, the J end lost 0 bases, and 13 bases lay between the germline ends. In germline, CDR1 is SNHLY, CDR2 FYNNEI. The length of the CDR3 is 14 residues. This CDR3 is CASTMDSYSYEQYF. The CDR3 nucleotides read TGTGCCAGCACCATGGACAGTTACTCCTACGAGCAGTACTTC.

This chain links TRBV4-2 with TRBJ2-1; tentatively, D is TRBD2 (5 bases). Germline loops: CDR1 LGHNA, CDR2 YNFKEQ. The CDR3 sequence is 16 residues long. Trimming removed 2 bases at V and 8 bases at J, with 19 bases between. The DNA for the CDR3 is TGTGCCAGCAGCCAAAGGGTAGCGATGAGGTTTCATGAGCAGTTCTTC. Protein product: CASSQRVAMRFHEQFF.

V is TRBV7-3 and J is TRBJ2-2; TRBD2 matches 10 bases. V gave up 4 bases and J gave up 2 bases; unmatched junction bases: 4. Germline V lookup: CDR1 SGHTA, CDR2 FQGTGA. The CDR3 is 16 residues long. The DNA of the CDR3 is TGTGCCAGCAGCTACAGGACTAGCGGAAACACCGGGGAGCTGTTTTTT. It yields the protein CASSYRTSGNTGELFF.

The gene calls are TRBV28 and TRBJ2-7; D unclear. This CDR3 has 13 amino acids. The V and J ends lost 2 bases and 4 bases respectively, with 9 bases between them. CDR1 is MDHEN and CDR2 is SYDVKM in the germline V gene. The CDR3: CASSLPVPYEQYF. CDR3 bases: TGTGCCAGCAGTTTACCAGTCCCTTACGAGCAGTACTTC.

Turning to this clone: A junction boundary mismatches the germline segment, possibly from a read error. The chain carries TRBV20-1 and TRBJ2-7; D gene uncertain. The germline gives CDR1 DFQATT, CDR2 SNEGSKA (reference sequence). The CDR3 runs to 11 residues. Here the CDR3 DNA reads TGCAGTGCTAGAGATGCCTTAGGTGGGCACTTC. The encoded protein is CSARDALGGHF.

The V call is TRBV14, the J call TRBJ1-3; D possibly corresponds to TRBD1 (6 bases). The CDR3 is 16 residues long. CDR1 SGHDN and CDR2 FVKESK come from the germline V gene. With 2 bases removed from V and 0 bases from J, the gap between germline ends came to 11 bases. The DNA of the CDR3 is TGTGCCAGCAGCCAACCAGACAGGCTCTCTGGAAACACCATATATTTT. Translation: CASSQPDRLSGNTIYF.

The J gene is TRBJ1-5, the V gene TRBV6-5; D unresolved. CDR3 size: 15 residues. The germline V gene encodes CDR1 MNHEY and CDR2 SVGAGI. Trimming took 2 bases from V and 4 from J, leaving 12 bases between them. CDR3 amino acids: CASSYIQVGNQPQHF. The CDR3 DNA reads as TGTGCCAGCAGTTACATTCAGGTCGGAAATCAGCCCCAGCATTTT.

The CDR3 here is CASSVGTGHYNEQFF. CDR3 bases: TGCGCCAGCAGCGTAGGGACAGGTCATTACAATGAGCAGTTCTTC. The chain recombines TRBV5-1 with TRBJ2-1, with 8 bases fitting TRBD1. Germline V gene lookup returns CDR1 SGHRS and CDR2 YFSETQ. CDR3 length equals 15 residues. V lost 4 bases and J lost 4; bases outside the gene matches: 7.

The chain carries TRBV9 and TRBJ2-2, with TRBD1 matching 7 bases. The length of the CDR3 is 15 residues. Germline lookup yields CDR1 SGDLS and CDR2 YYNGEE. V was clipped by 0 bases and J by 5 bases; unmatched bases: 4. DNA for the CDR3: TGTGCCAGCAGCGTAGAGGGGGCCGGGACCGGGGAGCTGTTTTTT. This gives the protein CASSVEGAGTGELFF.

Here the CDR3 DNA reads TGTGCCAGCAGCTTATACAGCAATGAGCAGTTCTTC. This codes for CASSLYSNEQFF. The rearrangement links TRBV11-3 to TRBJ2-1; the D is unclear. Per the germline V gene, CDR1 is SGHNT and CDR2 is YENEEA. The V end lost 2 bases, the J end lost 6 bases, and 5 bases lay between the germline ends. CDR3 length: 12 residues.

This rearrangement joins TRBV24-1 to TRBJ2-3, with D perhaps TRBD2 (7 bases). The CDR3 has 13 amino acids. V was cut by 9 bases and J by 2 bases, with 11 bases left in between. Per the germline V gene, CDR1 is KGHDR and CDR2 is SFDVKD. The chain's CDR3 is CATAGAYTDTQYF. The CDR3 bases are TGTGCCACCGCGGGGGCCTACACAGATACGCAGTATTTT.

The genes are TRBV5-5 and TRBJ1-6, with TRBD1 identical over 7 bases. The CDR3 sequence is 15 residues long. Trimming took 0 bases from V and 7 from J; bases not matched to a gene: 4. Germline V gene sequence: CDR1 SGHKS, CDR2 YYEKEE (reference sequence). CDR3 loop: CASSLVQQGNSPLHF. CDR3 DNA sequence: TGTGCCAGCAGCTTGGTTCAACAGGGGAATTCACCCCTCCACTTT.

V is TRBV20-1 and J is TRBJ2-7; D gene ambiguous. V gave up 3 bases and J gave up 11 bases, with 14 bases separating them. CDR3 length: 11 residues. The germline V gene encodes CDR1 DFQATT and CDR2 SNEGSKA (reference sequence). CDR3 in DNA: TGCAGTGCTAGTGGAAAGAGATTGGAGTACTTC. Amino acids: CSASGKRLEYF.

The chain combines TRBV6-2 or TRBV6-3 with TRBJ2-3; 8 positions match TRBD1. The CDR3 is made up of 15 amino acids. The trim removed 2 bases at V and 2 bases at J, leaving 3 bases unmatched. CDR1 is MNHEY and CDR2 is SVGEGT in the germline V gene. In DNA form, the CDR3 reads TGTGCCAGCAGTTACGTGGGACAGGTCACAGATACGCAGTATTTT. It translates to CASSYVGQVTDTQYF.

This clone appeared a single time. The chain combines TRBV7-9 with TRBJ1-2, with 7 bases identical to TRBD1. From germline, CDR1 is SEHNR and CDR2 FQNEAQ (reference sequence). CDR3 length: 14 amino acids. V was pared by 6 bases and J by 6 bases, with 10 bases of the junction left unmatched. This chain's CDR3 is CASRSVDRADGYTF. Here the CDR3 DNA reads TGTGCCAGCAGATCCGTCGACAGGGCGGATGGCTACACCTTC. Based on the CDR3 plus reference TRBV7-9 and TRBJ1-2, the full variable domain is DTGVSQNPRHKITKRGQNVTFRCDPISEHNRLYWYRQTLGQGPEFLTYFQNEAQLEKSRLLSDRFSAERPKGSFSTLEIQRTEQGDSAMYLCASRSVDRADGYTFGSGTRLTVV.